Sequencing of this T cell receptor beta chain was carried out in a study of human T cells and chemical hapten exposure. At the level of the study: Across samples, TCR yields varied, mostly owing to small differences in pooled library volumes. Regarding the study as a whole: There was no change with DPC sensitization in TCRs above 1 in 1000 frequency. Among expanded TCRs, significantly more large CDR3 similarity clusters formed than among controls.

J was trimmed by 2 bases and V by 5 bases; bases with no gene match: 8. The CDR3 has 15 residues. Germline-derived CDR1 and CDR2 are KGHSH and LQKENI. TCRdb itself ran the RACE reads through MiXCR, one entry per CDR3 protein. The sample records tens of thousands of distinct CDR3 sequences, about 10% being singletons. The time point denotes: patch test 3, about 24 weeks after DPC sensitization. The treatment denotes: therapeutic diphenylcyclopropenone sensitization with weekly scalp DPC. This clonotype was seen ten or more times. The antigen remains unidentified. This chain links TRBV18 with TRBJ2-7; 8 nucleotides align to TRBD1. The input for sequencing was whole blood, taken in connection with sensitization to the hapten diphenylcyclopropenone (DPC). The clonotype comes from a woman in her twenties or thirties with alopecia areata. Some clones in this sample may be carry-over from other donors' samples. The DNA of the CDR3 is TGTGCCAGCTCAACCACAGGGGGTGGGGCCTACGAGCAGTACTTC. Amino acid sequence: CASSTTGGGAYEQYF.